The next 21 T cell receptor beta chains were all read from a single sample in a study of spatial heterogeneity in lung cancer. This sample's time point: sample taken at primary tumor resection. Each CDR3 protein is one row after TCRdb ran MiXCR on the 5' RACE reads. The sample shows about 23,000 distinct CDR3 sequences, approximately 4.6% of them seen only once. Sequenced material: PBMCs, taken at surgery. These receptor sequences come from a male donor with early-stage non-small cell lung cancer.

This clonotype was counted ten times or more. The rearrangement uses TRBV4-1 and TRBJ2-2, with D unclear. Deletions cut 8 bases from V and 0 bases from J, with 13 bases between. Germline values: CDR1 MGHRA, CDR2 YSYEKL. The CDR3 totals 15 residues. CDR3 coding DNA: TGCGCCAGCTGGTCTGGGCAGACGAACACCGGGGAGCTGTTTTTT. It specifies CASWSGQTNTGELFF.

This clonotype has ten or more counts. V gene TRBV3-1 combines with J gene TRBJ2-4; 12 nucleotides match TRBD2. V was clipped by 1 base and J by 1 base; unmatched bases: 5. There are 18 residues in the CDR3. CDR1 is LGHDT and CDR2 is YNNKEL in the germline V gene (reference sequence). Here the CDR3 reads CASSQGRTSGVAKNIQYF. In nucleotides, the CDR3 is TGTGCCAGCAGCCAAGGACGGACTAGCGGGGTTGCCAAAAACATTCAGTACTTC.

This clonotype was counted at least ten times. The rearrangement uses TRBV7-2 and TRBJ2-2; the D is unclear. Germline CDR1 is SGHTA and CDR2 is FQGNSA. Trimming pared 3 bases from V and 0 bases from J, leaving 17 bases between. This CDR3 contains 18 residues. The CDR3 loop reads CASSLFPSRATNTGELFF. The CDR3 DNA reads TGTGCCAGCAGCTTGTTTCCATCGAGAGCTACGAACACCGGGGAGCTGTTTTTT.

This clonotype was observed many times. The chain carries TRBV6-6 and TRBJ1-6; TRBD1 matches 8 bases. V dropped 5 bases and J dropped 10; count of bases not matched to a gene: 4. The V gene's germline CDR1 is MNHNY and CDR2 SVGAGI (reference sequence). CDR3 size: 13 residues. The DNA of the CDR3 is TGTGCCAGCAGTACAGGGGGACGATCACCCCTCCACTTT. Translation: CASSTGGRSPLHF.

This clonotype is deemed medium-sized. The chain links TRBV14 to TRBJ2-5; D ambiguous. Germline CDR1 and CDR2: SGHDN and FVKESK. V lost 0 bases and J lost 0, with 5 bases in between. This CDR3 comprises 14 residues. The CDR3, as DNA: TGTGCCAGCAGCCAAGACGCCAACCAAGAGACCCAGTACTTC. Its protein product is CASSQDANQETQYF.

V usage is TRBV27 and J usage is TRBJ2-5; tentatively, D is TRBD1 or TRBD2 (6 bases each). V was trimmed by 6 bases and J by 4 bases, leaving 21 bases between them. The length of the CDR3 is 16 residues. The V gene's germline CDR1 is MNHEY and CDR2 SMNVEV (reference sequence). The CDR3 protein is CASREQGGMGRETQYF. CDR3 nucleotides: TGTGCCAGCAGAGAACAGGGCGGGATGGGGCGAGAGACCCAGTACTTC.

A few counts support this clonotype. The rearrangement joins TRBV7-2 to TRBJ1-6; D remains ambiguous. This CDR3 is built from 18 residues. Trimming removed 2 bases at V and 5 bases at J, with 19 bases between. CDR1 and CDR2 (germline): SGHTA, FQGNSA. The CDR3 sequence: CASSLPLHLQSHNSPLHF. The DNA of the CDR3 is TGTGCCAGCAGCTTACCTCTTCATCTACAGAGCCATAATTCACCCCTCCACTTT.

This clonotype was counted ten times or more. V gene TRBV12-3 or TRBV12-4 combines with J gene TRBJ1-6; no clear D. V lost 1 base, J lost 0 bases, and 4 bases lay in between. This CDR3 region has 15 residues. CDR3 region: CASSLVGSYNSPLHF. The CDR3 bases are TGTGCCAGCAGTTTAGTAGGCTCCTATAATTCACCCCTCCACTTT.

The table lists this clonotype with many counts. The chain recombines TRBV28 with TRBJ2-7, with D unclear. This CDR3 contains 16 residues. Germline V lookup: CDR1 MDHEN, CDR2 SYDVKM. Between the trimmed V and J ends, which lost 5 bases and 0 bases, there was a span of 17 bases. The CDR3 DNA reads as TGTGCCAGCAGTCCGCCGGTTCGCGGCCCCTCCTACGAGCAGTACTTC. Its protein product is CASSPPVRGPSYEQYF.

This clonotype was detected a few times. The rearrangement joins TRBV20-1 to TRBJ2-5; D gene unclear. The CDR3 is 12 amino acids. Germline-derived CDR1 and CDR2 are DFQATT and SNEGSKA (reference sequence). Trimming took 0 bases from V and 3 from J, leaving 5 bases between them. The CDR3 DNA is TGCAGTGCTAGAGATGTAGAAGAGACCCAGTACTTC. This gives the protein CSARDVEETQYF.

This clonotype is judged medium-sized. The junction departs from germline at one end; a sequencing error may be responsible. This chain connects TRBV7-6 to TRBJ2-1, with TRBD2 identical over 9 bases. The CDR3 extends over 15 amino acids. The germline V gene has CDR1 SGHVS and CDR2 FNYEAQ. The CDR3 here is CASSLGTSRYNEQFF. CDR3 DNA sequence: TGTGCCAGCAGTTTAGGGACTAGCAGATACAATGAGCAGTTCTTC.

This clonotype was counted ten times or more. The junction and the germline gene differ at one end; a read error may be behind it. V gene TRBV12-3 or TRBV12-4 combines with J gene TRBJ2-7; 7 bases are shared with TRBD1. CDR3 length equals 14 residues. CDR3 region: CASSIAGTAYEQYF. The DNA of the CDR3 is TGTGCCAGCAGTATAGCCGGGACAGCCTACGAGCAGTACTTC.

This clonotype is termed medium-sized. The chain carries TRBV29-1 and TRBJ1-2, with D unclear. The CDR3 runs 12 residues. Germline CDR1 is SQVTM and CDR2 is ANQGSEA. Trimming took off 4 bases at V and 8 bases at J, with 14 bases between the two ends. CDR3 sequence (DNA): TGCAGCGTTGGGGAGGTCATGCGGGGCTACACCTTC. It encodes CSVGEVMRGYTF.

At least ten counts were recorded for this clonotype. The chain is built from TRBV24-1 and TRBJ2-3, with TRBD2 matching 9 bases. The V and J ends lost 3 bases and 2 bases, in that order; junction bases with no gene match: 8. The CDR3 totals 17 residues. Germline V gene data show CDR1 as KGHDR and CDR2 as SFDVKD. The CDR3, as DNA: TGTGCCACCAGTGATCAACCGGGACTAGCAATCACAGATACGCAGTATTTT. It specifies CATSDQPGLAITDTQYF.

In its sample, this clonotype was seen many times. The chain has TRBV25-1 and TRBJ2-2; tentatively, D is TRBD2 (5 bases). The V gene's germline CDR1 is MGHDK and CDR2 SYGVNS. The CDR3 runs to 14 residues. Trimming left V 7 bases short and J 4 bases short, with 13 bases between. CDR3 in amino acids: CASTPIGSTGELFF. CDR3 DNA sequence: TGTGCCAGCACCCCTATAGGGAGCACCGGGGAGCTGTTTTTT.

In this sample, this clonotype turned up many times. The V call is TRBV5-1, the J call TRBJ2-6; TRBD1 is a possible D gene (6 bases). The CDR3 extends over 16 amino acids. V shed 4 bases and J shed 1 base, with 12 bases lying between them. Germline V gene sequence: CDR1 SGHRS, CDR2 YFSETQ. The CDR3 DNA sequence: TGCGCCAGCAGCCGGGACATGGATTCTGGGGCCAACGTCCTGACTTTC. Its protein is CASSRDMDSGANVLTF.

This clonotype was seen at least ten times. The V call is TRBV7-2, the J call TRBJ1-5; D is possibly TRBD1 (6 bases). V gave up 4 bases and J gave up 7 bases, with 14 bases separating them. The CDR3 length is 14 residues. CDR1 and CDR2 (germline): SGHTA, FQGNSA. The CDR3 region is CASSSDGGPQPQHF. As DNA, the CDR3 is TGTGCCAGCAGCTCGGATGGGGGGCCCCAGCCCCAGCATTTT.

This clonotype was detected many times. The chain joins TRBV5-5 to TRBJ2-7, with D unclear. CDR3 length: 13 residues. Germline CDR1 is SGHKS and CDR2 is YYEKEE (reference sequence). The V end was cut by 2 bases, the J end by 1 base, with 7 bases between. CDR3 sequence: CASSLPASYEQYF. Written as DNA, the CDR3 is TGTGCCAGCAGCTTACCCGCTTCCTACGAGCAGTACTTC.

The chain joins TRBV6-6 to TRBJ2-2, with 9 nucleotides matching TRBD2. The CDR3 is 16 residues long. The junction had 10 bases not matched to a gene; V was cut back by 4 bases and J by 7 bases. Germline loops: CDR1 MNHNY, CDR2 SVGAGI (reference sequence). The CDR3 loop is CASSSTGTSRSGELFF. In DNA form, the CDR3 reads TGTGCCAGCAGTTCCACCGGGACTAGCAGGAGCGGGGAGCTGTTTTTT.

This clonotype counts as medium-sized. The chain links TRBV6-2 or TRBV6-3 to TRBJ2-7; tentative D call: TRBD1 (5 bases). Germline CDR1 reads MNHEY; CDR2 reads SVGEGT. The CDR3 runs to 15 residues. V was pared by 7 bases and J by 1 base, with 17 bases between. This chain's CDR3 is CASTFGHAKSYEQYF. The CDR3 coding sequence is TGTGCCAGCACCTTCGGACACGCCAAGTCCTACGAGCAGTACTTC.

In its sample, this clonotype was seen many times. The CDR3 is CASSYSDPTDTQYF. CDR3 coding DNA: TGTGCCAGCAGTTACTCGGACCCCACAGATACGCAGTATTTT. V and J are TRBV6-5 and TRBJ2-3; D not resolved. V lost 0 bases to trimming and J lost 2 bases, with 6 bases between them. Looked up from germline, CDR1 is MNHEY and CDR2 is SVGAGI. This CDR3 has 14 residues.